These 14 T cell receptor beta chains were all obtained from the same sample, sequenced in a study of T cell repertoires in cytomegalovirus infection. TCRdb reprocessed the reads with MiXCR, giving one entry per CDR3 protein. The repertoire includes about 310,000 distinct CDR3 sequences, 15% to 20% of them detected once, and around 12% sits in the top ten. The sample was PBMCs. These receptor sequences come from a human donor in good health (CMV status not recorded). Some clones in this sample may be carry-over from other donors' samples.

At least ten counts were recorded for this clonotype. This rearrangement joins TRBV7-2 to TRBJ1-6, with TRBD1 identical over 7 bases. The junction had 4 bases not matched to a gene; V was cut back by 5 bases and J by 6 bases. Germline lookup yields CDR1 SGHTA and CDR2 FQGNSA. This CDR3 has 14 residues. The CDR3 reads CASSTTGRNSPLHF. The CDR3 DNA reads TGTGCCAGCAGCACGACAGGGCGTAATTCACCCCTCCACTTT.

This clonotype occurred many times. The chain couples TRBV6-2 or TRBV6-3 to TRBJ2-1, with 11 bases matching TRBD2. This CDR3 is built from 15 residues. Germline V gene lookup returns CDR1 MNHEY and CDR2 SVGEGT. V lost 6 bases to trimming and J lost 4 bases; unmatched junction nucleotides: 5. For the CDR3, the DNA is TGTGCCAGCAGGCCCTCTAGCGGGGGGTACAATGAGCAGTTCTTC. This gives the protein CASRPSSGGYNEQFF.

There are many counts of this clonotype. The chain uses TRBV28 and TRBJ2-7; D gene unclear. Germline-derived CDR1 and CDR2 are MDHEN and SYDVKM. The CDR3 has 11 amino acids. Between the trimmed V and J ends, which lost 3 bases and 4 bases, there was a span of 4 bases. The CDR3 loop reads CASSFGYEQYF. The CDR3 coding sequence is TGTGCCAGCAGTTTCGGGTACGAGCAGTACTTC.

This clonotype was counted between two and nine times. The genes are TRBV7-9 and TRBJ2-1, with 7 nucleotides matching TRBD1. V shed 5 bases, J shed 2 bases, and the junction held 9 bases outside the gene matches. CDR3 size: 16 residues. Germline V CDR1 and CDR2: SEHNR, FQNEAQ (reference sequence). CDR3 DNA sequence: TGTGCCAGCAGCCCGATCGACAGGGAGCCCTACAATGAGCAGTTCTTC. It specifies CASSPIDREPYNEQFF.

The table lists this clonotype with a few counts. The CDR3 nucleotides are TGTGCCAGCGGGGGGACAGGGGCCTACGAGCAGTACTTC. It is translated as CASGGTGAYEQYF. The chain links TRBV6-6 to TRBJ2-7; TRBD1 matches 10 bases. Germline V gene data show CDR1 as MNHNY and CDR2 as SVGAGI (reference sequence). The V segment lost 8 bases and the J segment 2 bases; nucleotides outside the gene matches: 3. This CDR3 region has 13 residues.

This clonotype was counted between two and nine times. The gene calls are TRBV19 and TRBJ1-1; the D is unclear. Trimming pared 2 bases from V and 4 bases from J, leaving 8 bases between. This CDR3 is 13 amino acids long. CDR1 and CDR2 (germline): LNHDA, SQIVND (reference sequence). The CDR3 spells CASSISSGTEAFF. The DNA for the CDR3 is TGTGCCAGTAGTATAAGTTCCGGCACTGAAGCTTTCTTT. Full variable domain (rest looked up from reference TRBV19 and TRBJ1-1): DGGITQSPKYLFRKEGQNVTLSCEQNLNHDAMYWYRQDPGQGLRLIYYSQIVNDFQKGDIAEGYSVSREKKESFPLTVTSAQKNPTAFYLCASSISSGTEAFFGQGTRLTVV.

This chain connects TRBV20-1 to TRBJ2-7; no definite D call. The germline CDR1 and CDR2 sequences are DFQATT and SNEGSKA (reference sequence). The CDR3 is made up of 13 amino acids. With 2 bases removed from V and 4 bases from J, the gap between germline ends came to 12 bases. The CDR3: CSARFPGNYEQYF. CDR3 sequence (DNA): TGCAGTGCTAGATTTCCTGGAAATTACGAGCAGTACTTC.

This clonotype was recorded a few times. V usage is TRBV6-2 or TRBV6-3 and J usage is TRBJ2-7, with 7 bases fitting TRBD2. CDR3 length equals 15 residues. Germline V gives CDR1 MNHEY, CDR2 SVGEGT. The junction had 6 bases not matched to a gene; V was cut back by 2 bases and J by 2 bases. In DNA, the CDR3 is TGTGCCAGCAGTTACGGGAGGGGCCTTACCTACGAGCAGTACTTC. Protein product: CASSYGRGLTYEQYF.

The chain is built from TRBV7-3 and TRBJ2-3; possibly TRBD1 or TRBD2 for D (6 bases each). Trimming left V 5 bases short and J 4 bases short, with 16 bases between. Germline V gene sequence: CDR1 SGHTA, CDR2 FQGTGA. The CDR3 is 15 residues long. The CDR3 region has the DNA TGTGCCAGCAGCGTAAGGGGGGCAGGTGCAGATACGCAGTATTTT. Protein product: CASSVRGAGADTQYF.

The table lists this clonotype with a few counts. CDR3 in DNA: TGTGCCAGCAGCCCCTTGGCGGGGGGGAGGTACGAGCAGTACTTC. Translated: CASSPLAGGRYEQYF. This chain links TRBV27 with TRBJ2-7, with TRBD2 identical over 9 bases. V lost 6 bases and J lost 4; bases outside the gene matches: 10. Germline-derived CDR1 and CDR2 are MNHEY and SMNVEV (reference sequence). This CDR3 spans 15 amino acids.

This clonotype was observed a handful of times. The J gene is TRBJ2-1, the V gene TRBV6-6; D gene unclear. The CDR3 length is 14 residues. V was clipped by 6 bases and J by 4 bases, with 13 bases between them. Germline values: CDR1 MNHNY, CDR2 SVGAGI (reference sequence). The CDR3 nucleotides are TGTGCCAGCAGCCCCTTGGCAGATTACAATGAGCAGTTCTTC. Protein product: CASSPLADYNEQFF.

This clonotype has at least ten counts. The rearrangement uses TRBV12-3 or TRBV12-4 and TRBJ1-2, with D perhaps TRBD1 (6 bases). The CDR3 runs 13 residues. V was clipped by 6 bases and J by 3 bases, with 11 bases between them. The CDR3: CASSGTGYYGYTF. The CDR3, as DNA: TGTGCCAGCAGCGGAACAGGGTACTATGGCTACACCTTC.

The chain uses TRBV5-6 and TRBJ1-1; D gene unclear. This CDR3 is built from 12 residues. V lost 4 bases to trimming and J lost 3 bases, with 7 bases between them. The germline gives CDR1 SGHDT, CDR2 YYEEEE. The CDR3 loop reads CASSVKDTEAFF. The CDR3, as DNA: TGTGCCAGCAGCGTAAAAGACACTGAAGCTTTCTTT.

This chain joins TRBV7-2 and TRBJ2-1; no firm D call. The CDR3 spans 12 residues. The germline V and J ends were trimmed by 5 bases and 7 bases, with 9 bases remaining between them. In germline, CDR1 is SGHTA, CDR2 FQGNSA. The CDR3 DNA is TGTGCCAGCAGCGCCCAACGGAATGAGCAGTTCTTC. It is translated as CASSAQRNEQFF. Full variable domain (rest looked up from reference TRBV7-2 and TRBJ2-1): GAGVSQSPSNKVTEKGKDVELRCDPISGHTALYWYRQSLGQGLEFLIYFQGNSAPDKSGLPSDRFSAERTGGSVSTLTIQRTQQEDSAVYLCASSAQRNEQFFGPGTRLTVL.